The table lists the clone carrying this TCR beta chain with a few counts. Its matching antigen is unknown. This record belongs to a study of T cell repertoires in cytomegalovirus infection. Study-level information: A matching HLA type, together with CMV infection, was signaled by public TCR beta signatures. Study outcomes and limitations: HLA-C-restricted, CMV-specific TCR beta clonotypes were dominant ex vivo. Summed frequency of public TCR beta families distinguished CMV carriers with the relevant HLA.

The CDR3 loop spans 14 amino acids. Germline loops: CDR1 SGHVS, CDR2 FQNEAQ. V dropped 4 bases and J dropped 7 bases, with 17 bases sitting between them. TCRdb reprocessed the reads via MiXCR and lists one record per CDR3 protein. This sample has 200,000 to 250,000 distinct CDR3 sequences; approximately 38% occur once, and the top ten carry roughly three fifths. The clonotype was recovered from a human donor in good health (CMV status not recorded). Some clones in this sample may be carry-over from other donors' samples. The J gene is TRBJ2-7, the V gene TRBV7-8; D is tentatively TRBD1 or TRBD2 (5 bases each). Source: CD8+ T cells from cultured PBMCs, taken from culture after CMV antigen stimulation. The CDR3 DNA reads as TGTGCCAGCAGCTCGGGACCCTCCACCATGGAGCAGTACTTC. Its translation is CASSSGPSTMEQYF.